This is a list of T cell receptor beta chains from one sample in a study of T cell responses to AZD1222 COVID-19 vaccine. TCRdb keeps only in-frame clones here, not all; method: immunoSEQ multiplex PCR. Found here are about 200,000 clones, about 94% of them singletons; the top ten hold approximately 1.5%. This specimen consisted of peripheral blood, obtained 28 days after the second dose of the MenACWY control vaccine. The receptors were sampled from an adult who received the MenACWY meningococcal vaccine as a control. The conserved cysteine and the conserved F or W are not part of the CDR3 here.

j_call v_call cdr3_aa
TRBJ1-2 TRBV6-4 ASLHGAPANYGYT
TRBJ2-7 TRBV6-1 ASSDFSGGFTYEQY
TRBJ1-6 TRBV9 ASSVQGLNSPLH
TRBJ2-7 TRBV7-2 ASSSPLRYEQY
TRBJ2-3 TRBV10-3 AISDGATTDTQY
TRBJ1-5 TRBV7-2 ASSSSGGTGSQPQH
TRBJ2-3 TRBV16 ASSQSAWEQY
TRBJ2-7 TRBV6-1 ASSEYGGGSYEQY
TRBJ2-5 TRBV12-3/TRBV12-4 ASSLNRETQY
TRBJ1-4 TRBV28 ASSSSFPATNEKLF